This T cell receptor (beta chain) was recovered during a study of graft-versus-host responses after intestinal transplantation. Comments on this clone: The antigen is unknown.

Assay used: immunoSEQ multiplex PCR; TCRdb lists only in-frame clones, some missing. The sample includes 77,000 or so clones, around 93% of them seen just once. Study conclusions and caveats: Ileal or blood samples showed some GvH clones first, and such clones were also found in recipient marrow.

The ends were cut back, 5 bases at V and 4 bases at J, with 11 bases in the middle. The CDR3 contains 13 residues. Germline CDR1 is LNHDA and CDR2 is SQIVND (reference sequence). V is TRBV19 and J is TRBJ1-1, with D unclear. The clonotype was recovered from a human patient who received an intestinal transplant, so some T cells may come from the graft donor. Sequenced material: PBMCs, taken 98 days after intestinal transplantation. CDR3: CASSVTMGTEAFF. The CDR3 DNA reads TGTGCCAGTAGTGTGACAATGGGCACTGAAGCTTTCTTT.